The clone carrying this T cell receptor (beta chain) occurred a few times. Its matching antigen is unknown. The sample comes from a study of T cell repertoires in cytomegalovirus infection. The overall study: Public TCR beta signatures marked donors with CMV infection and the matching HLA.

The study's findings and limits: What dominated the ex vivo response were HLA-C-restricted CMV-specific TCR beta clonotypes.

TCRdb processed the reads anew with MiXCR; each CDR3 protein has one entry. The data show about 200,000 distinct CDR3 sequences, about a tenth seen once. The CDR3 spans 16 residues. Germline assignment: CDR1 SGHTA and CDR2 FQGNSA. V lost 1 base and J lost 2; bases outside the gene matches: 5. The clonotype was recovered from a human donor in good health (CMV status not recorded). Some clones in this sample may be carry-over from other donors' samples. What was sequenced was PBMCs. V gene TRBV7-2 combines with J gene TRBJ2-1, with TRBD2 matching 7 bases. The DNA of the CDR3 is TGTGCCAGCAGCTTAGTCCCTAGCGGAACCTACAATGAGCAGTTCTTC. Translated: CASSLVPSGTYNEQFF.